The 14 T cell receptor beta chains presented below share a single source sample, sequenced in a study of neoadjuvant anti-PD-1 for oral cavity cancer. Time point described: after neoadjuvant nivolumab, at surgical resection. Sequencing was performed with immunoSEQ multiplex PCR; in TCRdb, only in-frame clones are kept and a portion is missing. The table has 37,000 or so clones, approximately 40% seen once. The sample here was tumor tissue, taken after nivolumab (anti-PD-1) treatment. The receptors here all came from a person aged 35 to 85 with oral cavity squamous cell carcinoma.

The V and J genes are TRBV6-5 and TRBJ2-7; 7 positions match TRBD1. Germline CDR1 MNHEY, CDR2 SVGAGI. Germline trimming cut 6 bases from V and 3 bases from J; bases unmatched to any gene: 8. The CDR3 spans 14 residues. The CDR3 region is CASSPDRDLYEQYF. The CDR3 DNA sequence: TGTGCCAGCAGCCCCGACAGGGACCTCTACGAGCAGTACTTC.

V and J are TRBV10-2 and TRBJ2-7, with D unresolved. V was cut by 8 bases and J by 0 bases, with 5 bases left in between. Germline V gene data show CDR1 as WSHSY and CDR2 as SAAADI. The CDR3 runs 11 residues. The CDR3, as DNA: TGCGCCAGCTCCAACTCCTACGAGCAGTACTTC. This translates into CASSNSYEQYF.

The chain has TRBV7-6 and TRBJ2-2; maybe TRBD2 (6 bases). Germline V gives CDR1 SGHVS, CDR2 FNYEAQ. V dropped 4 bases and J dropped 1 base, with 10 bases sitting between them. The CDR3 contains 15 residues. This CDR3 reads CASSSGTRNTGELFF. CDR3 DNA: TGTGCCAGCAGCTCCGGGACTCGGAACACCGGGGAGCTGTTTTTT.

Within the sample, this clone is medium-sized (0.01 to 0.1%). The DNA of the CDR3 is TGTGCCAGCAGCTTAGTATCCGGACAAGAGACCCAGTACTTC. It translates to CASSLVSGQETQYF. This chain uses TRBV7-9 with TRBJ2-5, with D unclear. The CDR3 has 14 amino acids. Per germline, CDR1 SEHNR and CDR2 FQNEAQ (reference sequence). Trimming left V 1 base short and J 2 bases short, with 8 bases between.

The V gene is TRBV6-5, the J gene TRBJ1-5; TRBD1 aligns across 7 bases. The V segment lost 8 bases and the J segment 2 bases; nucleotides outside the gene matches: 6. This CDR3 is 14 amino acids long. Germline CDR1 MNHEY, CDR2 SVGAGI. The CDR3 nucleotides read TGTGCCAGCTCGGCAGGGGGTGGCAATCAGCCCCAGCATTTT. Amino acid sequence: CASSAGGGNQPQHF.

The CDR3 nucleotides read TGTGCCAGCAGCCAAGCCGGGGCGATCACTGAAGCTTTCTTT. It codes for CASSQAGAITEAFF. The rearrangement uses TRBV14 and TRBJ1-1, with D possibly TRBD1 on 5 matching bases. The CDR3 loop spans 14 amino acids. Trimming left V 1 base short and J 4 bases short, with 10 bases between. The germline CDR1 and CDR2 sequences are SGHDN and FVKESK. The full variable domain, with the rest looked up from reference TRBV14 and TRBJ1-1, is EAGVTQFPSHSVIEKGQTVTLRCDPISGHDNLYWYRRVMGKEIKFLLHFVKESKQDESGMPNNRFLAERTGGTYSTLKVQPAELEDSGVYFCASSQAGAITEAFFGQGTRLTVV.

Ten or more counts support this clone. This chain uses TRBV9 with TRBJ2-5; D is unclear. Trimming took 2 bases from V and 3 from J, leaving 8 bases between them. CDR3 length: 13 amino acids. Germline-derived CDR1 and CDR2 are SGDLS and YYNGEE. The CDR3 reads CASSVQPEETQYF. The CDR3 region has the DNA TGTGCCAGCAGCGTCCAGCCAGAAGAGACCCAGTACTTC.

V is TRBV5-1 and J is TRBJ2-7, with D possibly matching TRBD1 (6 bases). There are 14 residues in the CDR3. Germline V CDR1 and CDR2: SGHRS, YFSETQ. Trimming cost V 2 bases and J 2 bases, with 11 bases left between them. CDR3 residues: CASSLGQPPYEQYF. CDR3 DNA sequence: TGCGCCAGCAGCTTAGGACAGCCCCCCTACGAGCAGTACTTC.

This rearrangement joins TRBV7-8 to TRBJ2-5; the match to TRBD2 covers 7 bases. V was clipped by 3 bases and J by 0 bases; unmatched bases: 1. CDR3 length: 14 residues. Germline assignment: CDR1 SGHVS and CDR2 FQNEAQ. Written as DNA, the CDR3 is TGTGCCAGCAGCTTGGGGACTAACCAAGAGACCCAGTACTTC. This gives the protein CASSLGTNQETQYF.

V is TRBV5-4 and J is TRBJ2-4; D is undetermined. Germline V gene sequence: CDR1 SGHNT, CDR2 YYREEE (reference sequence). Trimming removed 0 bases from V and 3 bases from J, with 13 bases in between. The CDR3 sequence is 16 residues long. In nucleotides, the CDR3 is TGTGCCAGCAGCTTGGCCCCCGATTTAGGCAAAAACATTCAGTACTTC. Protein: CASSLAPDLGKNIQYF.

The V call is TRBV12-5, the J call TRBJ1-2; TRBD1 is a possible D gene (6 bases). The germline gives CDR1 LGHNT, CDR2 FRNRAP. The CDR3 has 13 residues. Between the trimmed V and J ends, which lost 4 bases and 2 bases, there was a span of 8 bases. In DNA, the CDR3 is TGTGCTAGTGGTTATCAGGGGAACTATGGCTACACCTTC. It yields the protein CASGYQGNYGYTF.

A few counts support this clone. V gene TRBV30 combines with J gene TRBJ1-5; 7 positions agree with TRBD1. This CDR3 is built from 13 residues. V lost 6 bases to trimming and J lost 0 bases; unmatched junction nucleotides: 2. The germline CDR1 and CDR2 sequences are GTSNPN and SVGIG (reference sequence). As DNA, the CDR3 is TGTGCCTGTGACAGGGATAGCAATCAGCCCCAGCATTTT. As protein: CACDRDSNQPQHF.

V is TRBV5-1 and J is TRBJ2-7, with TRBD2 matching over 9 bases. V was clipped by 0 bases and J by 2 bases; unmatched bases: 6. This CDR3 spans 16 amino acids. Germline assignment: CDR1 SGHRS and CDR2 YFSETQ. The CDR3 DNA is TGCGCCAGCAGCTTGGCTTATCCTAGCGGGACCTACGAGCAGTACTTC. It yields the protein CASSLAYPSGTYEQYF.

Only a few counts were recorded for this clone. This chain joins TRBV7-9 and TRBJ2-1; the match to TRBD2 covers 10 bases. The V segment lost 5 bases and the J segment 4 bases; nucleotides outside the gene matches: 8. This CDR3 is built from 16 residues. Germline V gives CDR1 SEHNR, CDR2 FQNEAQ (reference sequence). The CDR3 DNA sequence: TGTGCCAGCAGCGCCCCGACTAGCGGGCCGTACAATGAGCAGTTCTTC. Residues: CASSAPTSGPYNEQFF.